A selection of T cell receptor beta chains follows, all from one sample in a study of blood T cell repertoires in COVID-19. The data were produced by immunoSEQ multiplex PCR, yet TCRdb's version contains in-frame clones alone and is incomplete. The data hold about 390,000 clones, with just under 90% observed a single time. The sequencing input was PBMCs or T cells enriched from blood (not recorded which). These receptors all come from a woman between 50 and 59 years old who had recovered from COVID-19. Both conserved end residues are part of each CDR3. The order of the fields is V gene, clone size, J gene, D gene, CDR3 DNA, CDR3 protein. The D gene is left open where the match is weak. Expanded clones are given a class, and other clones once, few, many or no size at all.

>TRBV25-1|-|TRBJ2-1|-
TGTGCCAGCAGTGCCGCCGGGGGACGTCGATACAATGAGCAGTTCTTC
CASSAAGGRRYNEQFF
>TRBV4-3|-|TRBJ1-1|-
TGCGCCAGCAGCCAAGTAAGGGCCGGGGTCATGAACACTGAAGCTTTCTTT
CASSQVRAGVMNTEAFF
>TRBV27|-|TRBJ1-5|TRBD1
TGTGCCAGCAGTGCTACAGGGGATGTTCAGCCCCAGCATTTT
CASSATGDVQPQHF
>TRBV27|-|TRBJ1-1|-
TGTGCCAGCAGTTTATGGGCGGGGGCGGGTACTGAAGCTTTCTTT
CASSLWAGAGTEAFF
>TRBV28|-|TRBJ1-2|TRBD1
TGTGCCAGCAGTTACCGGGACAGGAACTATGGCTACACCTTC
CASSYRDRNYGYTF
>TRBV19|-|TRBJ1-2|TRBD1
TGTGCCAGTTCTACCGCTCCGGACAGGGGATTGGATGGCTACACCTTC
CASSTAPDRGLDGYTF
>TRBV27|-|TRBJ2-6|TRBD1
TGTGCCAGCAGTGCACAGGGGCCTGGGGCCAACGTCCTGACTTTC
CASSAQGPGANVLTF
>TRBV11-2|-|TRBJ2-1|-
TGTGCCAGCAGCTTGGTCCAGGGAAACAATGAGCAGTTCTTC
CASSLVQGNNEQFF
>TRBV11-2|-|TRBJ2-7|TRBD1
TGTGCCAGCAGCTTAGTGATTCGGGACAGGGCGGTGGGGGAGCAGTACTTC
CASSLVIRDRAVGEQYF
>TRBV5-1|-|TRBJ2-5|TRBD1
TGCGCCAGCAGCTCATACAGGGGCCAAGAGACCCAGTACTTC
CASSSYRGQETQYF
>TRBV2|-|TRBJ2-5|-
TGTGCCAGCACCTTCCAAGAGACCCAGTACTTC
CASTFQETQYF
>TRBV6-1|-|TRBJ2-3|TRBD2
TGTGCCAGCAGTGTTGGGACTAGCGGGGGGACCACAGATACGCAGTATTTT
CASSVGTSGGTTDTQYF
>TRBV27|-|TRBJ1-1|TRBD1
TGTGCCAGCAGTTTATCTGGGACAGGGACTGAAGCTTTCTTT
CASSLSGTGTEAFF
>TRBV4-2|-|TRBJ2-3|-
TGTGCCAGCAGCCACCCGGGTAGCACAGATACGCAGTATTTT
CASSHPGSTDTQYF
>TRBV5-4|-|TRBJ2-2|TRBD2
TGTGCCAGCAGCTTACTAGCGGGGGCCAGAAACACCGGGGAGCTGTTTTTT
CASSLLAGARNTGELFF
>TRBV4-3|-|TRBJ1-4|-
TGCGCCAGCAGCCAAGGATCCGGGTACAATGAAAAACTGTTTTTT
CASSQGSGYNEKLFF
>TRBV28|once|TRBJ2-2|TRBD2
TGTGCCAGCAGTTTACCCCCACTAGCGGGGGCGCCAACCGGGGAGCTGTTTTTT
CASSLPPLAGAPTGELFF
>TRBV27|-|TRBJ1-2|-
TGTGCCAGCAGTTCTCACCCCCCGAGAAACTATGGCTACACCTTC
CASSSHPPRNYGYTF
>TRBV5-1|-|TRBJ1-2|-
TGCGCCAGCAGCGACCGGGACACCTCCTATGGCTACACCTTC
CASSDRDTSYGYTF
>TRBV19|-|TRBJ2-1|TRBD2
TGTGCCAGTAGTATAGGCCTCTCGACTAGCGGGGGCTCCTACAATGAGCAGTTCTTC
CASSIGLSTSGGSYNEQFF
>TRBV7-2|-|TRBJ1-3|-
TGTGCCAGCAGCTTAGGTCAGGGTCCCATATATTTT
CASSLGQGPIYF
>TRBV2|once|TRBJ2-3|TRBD2
TGTGCCAGCAGTGAGGATTCGGGGGGGCGAGCAGATACGCAGTATTTT
CASSEDSGGRADTQYF
>TRBV6-5|-|TRBJ2-3|-
TGTGCCAGCAGTTACTCGACTTTGGATACGCAGTATTTT
CASSYSTLDTQYF
>TRBV30|once|TRBJ2-3|-
TGTGCCTGGAGAAAAAATGGCTTCACAGATACGCAGTATTTT
CAWRKNGFTDTQYF